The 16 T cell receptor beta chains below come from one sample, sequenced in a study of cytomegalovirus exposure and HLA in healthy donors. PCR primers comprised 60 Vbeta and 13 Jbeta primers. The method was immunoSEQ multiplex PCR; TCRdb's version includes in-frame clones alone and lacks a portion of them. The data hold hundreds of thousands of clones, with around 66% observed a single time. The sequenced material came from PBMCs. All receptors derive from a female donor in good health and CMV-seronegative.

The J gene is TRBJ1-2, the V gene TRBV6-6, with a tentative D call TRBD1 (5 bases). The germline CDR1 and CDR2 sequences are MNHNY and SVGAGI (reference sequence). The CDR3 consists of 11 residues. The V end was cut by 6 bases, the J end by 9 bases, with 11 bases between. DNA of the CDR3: TGTGCCAGCAGCGAAGACAGTCGCTACACCTTC. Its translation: CASSEDSRYTF.

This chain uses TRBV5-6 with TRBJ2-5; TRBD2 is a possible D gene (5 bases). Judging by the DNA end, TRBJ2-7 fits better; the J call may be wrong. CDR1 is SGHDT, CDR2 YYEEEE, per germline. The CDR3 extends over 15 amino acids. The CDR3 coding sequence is TGTGCCAGCAGCCCATACGGGAAGGGTTTGGCCGAGCAGTACTTC. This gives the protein CASSPYGKGLAEQYF.

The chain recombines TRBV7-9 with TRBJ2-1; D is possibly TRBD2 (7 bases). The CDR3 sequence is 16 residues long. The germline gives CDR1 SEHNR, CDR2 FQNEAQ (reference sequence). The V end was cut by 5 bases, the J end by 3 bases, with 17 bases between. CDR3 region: CASSPVGGGGYNEQFF. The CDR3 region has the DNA TGTGCCAGCAGCCCCGTCGGGGGCGGGGGCTACAATGAGCAGTTCTTC.

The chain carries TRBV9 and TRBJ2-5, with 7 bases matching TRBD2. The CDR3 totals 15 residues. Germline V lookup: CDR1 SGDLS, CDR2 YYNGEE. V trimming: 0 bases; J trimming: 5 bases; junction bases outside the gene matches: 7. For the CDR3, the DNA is TGTGCCAGCAGCGTAGCGGGGGGAGGTTGGGAGACCCAGTACTTC. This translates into CASSVAGGGWETQYF.

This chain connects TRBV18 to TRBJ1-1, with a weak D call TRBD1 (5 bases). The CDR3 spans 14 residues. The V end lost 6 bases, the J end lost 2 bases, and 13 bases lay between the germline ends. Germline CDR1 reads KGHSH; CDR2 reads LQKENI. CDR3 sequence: CASSWIGDNTEAFF. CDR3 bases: TGTGCCAGCTCCTGGATAGGGGATAACACTGAAGCTTTCTTT.

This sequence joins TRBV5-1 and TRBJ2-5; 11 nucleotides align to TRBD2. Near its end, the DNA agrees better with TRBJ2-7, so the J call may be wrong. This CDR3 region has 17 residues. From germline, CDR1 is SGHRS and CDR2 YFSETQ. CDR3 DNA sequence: TGCGCCAGCAGCTTGGTCGGGGGAGGGACTAGCGGCTACGAGCAGTACTTC. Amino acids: CASSLVGGGTSGYEQYF.

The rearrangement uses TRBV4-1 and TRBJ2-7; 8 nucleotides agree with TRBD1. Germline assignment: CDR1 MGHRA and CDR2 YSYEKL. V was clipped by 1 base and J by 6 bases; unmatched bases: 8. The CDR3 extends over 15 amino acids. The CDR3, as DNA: TGCGCCAGCAGCCAAGTCGGACAGGGCAAGGGCGAGCAGTACTTC. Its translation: CASSQVGQGKGEQYF.

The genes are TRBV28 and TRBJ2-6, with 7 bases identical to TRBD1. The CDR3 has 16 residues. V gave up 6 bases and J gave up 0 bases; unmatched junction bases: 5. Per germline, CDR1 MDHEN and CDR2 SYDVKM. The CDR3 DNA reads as TGTGCCAGCAGACCGGGACAGACCTCTGGGGCCAACGTCCTGACTTTC. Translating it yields CASRPGQTSGANVLTF.

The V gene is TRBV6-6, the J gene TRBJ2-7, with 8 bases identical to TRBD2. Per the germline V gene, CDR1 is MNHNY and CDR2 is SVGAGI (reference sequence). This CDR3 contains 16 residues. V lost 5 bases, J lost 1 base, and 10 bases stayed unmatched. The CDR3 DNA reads TGTGCCAGCAGTACCCAAGCGGGAGTAATTTCCTACGAGCAGTACTTC. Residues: CASSTQAGVISYEQYF.

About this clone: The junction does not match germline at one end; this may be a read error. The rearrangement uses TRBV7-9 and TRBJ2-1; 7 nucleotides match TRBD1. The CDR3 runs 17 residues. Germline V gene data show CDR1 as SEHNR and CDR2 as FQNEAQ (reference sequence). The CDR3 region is CSSSPIRQGQRYNEQFF. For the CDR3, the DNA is TGTTCCAGCAGCCCTATCCGACAGGGCCAACGATACAATGAGCAGTTCTTC. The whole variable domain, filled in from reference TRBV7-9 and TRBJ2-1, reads DTGVSQNPRHKITKRGQNVTFRCDPISEHNRLYWYRQTLGQGPEFLTYFQNEAQLEKSRLLSDRFSAERPKGSFSTLEIQRTEQGDSAMYLCSSSPIRQGQRYNEQFFGPGTRLTVL.

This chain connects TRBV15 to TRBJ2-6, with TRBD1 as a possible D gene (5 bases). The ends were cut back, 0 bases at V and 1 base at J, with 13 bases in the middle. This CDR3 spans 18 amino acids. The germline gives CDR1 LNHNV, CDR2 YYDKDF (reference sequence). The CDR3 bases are TGTGCCACCAGCAGAGAGAGCCAGGGCCGTTCTGGGGCCAACGTCCTGACTTTC. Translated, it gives CATSRESQGRSGANVLTF.

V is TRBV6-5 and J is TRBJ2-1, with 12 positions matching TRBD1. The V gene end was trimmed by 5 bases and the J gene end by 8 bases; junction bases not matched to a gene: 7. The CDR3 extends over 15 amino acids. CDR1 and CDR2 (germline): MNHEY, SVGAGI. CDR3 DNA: TGTGCCAGCAGTCCCGGGACAGGGGGCATTTATGAGCAGTTCTTC. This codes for CASSPGTGGIYEQFF.

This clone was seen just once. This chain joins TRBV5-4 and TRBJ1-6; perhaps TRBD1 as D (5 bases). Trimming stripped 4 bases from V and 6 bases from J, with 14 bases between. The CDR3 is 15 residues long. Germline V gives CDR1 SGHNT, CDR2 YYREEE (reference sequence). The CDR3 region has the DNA TGTGCCAGCAGCCCGAGACAGCAGAGTAATTCACCCCTCCACTTT. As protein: CASSPRQQSNSPLHF.

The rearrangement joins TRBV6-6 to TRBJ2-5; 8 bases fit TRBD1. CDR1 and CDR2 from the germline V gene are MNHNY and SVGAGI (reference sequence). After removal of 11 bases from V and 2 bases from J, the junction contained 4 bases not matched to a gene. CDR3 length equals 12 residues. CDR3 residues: CASTGVQETQYF. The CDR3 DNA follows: TGTGCCTCGACAGGGGTTCAAGAGACCCAGTACTTC.

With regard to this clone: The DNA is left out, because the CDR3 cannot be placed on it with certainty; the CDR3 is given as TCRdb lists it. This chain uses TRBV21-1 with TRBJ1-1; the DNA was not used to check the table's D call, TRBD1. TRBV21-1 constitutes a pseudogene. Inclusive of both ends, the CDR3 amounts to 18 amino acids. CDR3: CASSNGVGQGAKNTEAFF.

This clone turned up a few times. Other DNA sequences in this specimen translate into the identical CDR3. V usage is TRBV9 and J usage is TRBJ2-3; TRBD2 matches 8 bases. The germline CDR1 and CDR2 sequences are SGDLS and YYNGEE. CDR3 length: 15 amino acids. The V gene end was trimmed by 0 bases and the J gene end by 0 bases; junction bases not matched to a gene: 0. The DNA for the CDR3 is TGTGCCAGCAGCGTAGGACTAGCGAGCACAGATACGCAGTATTTT. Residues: CASSVGLASTDTQYF.